What follows are 14 T cell receptor beta chains derived from one specimen sequenced in a study of blood T cell repertoires in COVID-19. Generated by immunoSEQ multiplex PCR, the TCRdb table keeps only in-frame clones and is missing some. The sample shows about 150,000 clones, over 75% of them seen only once. The sample taken for sequencing was peripheral blood. The receptors stem from a man aged 18-30 years with COVID-19, enrolled during active disease.

The chain uses TRBV18 and TRBJ2-3; a possible D gene is TRBD1 (5 bases). The V gene's germline CDR1 is KGHSH and CDR2 LQKENI. The CDR3 is 13 amino acids. Trimming left V 5 bases short and J 5 bases short, with 11 bases between. CDR3 DNA sequence: TGTGCCAGCTCAGGGCAGGGCGTAGATACGCAGTATTTT. Encoded protein: CASSGQGVDTQYF.

The chain employs TRBV5-3 and TRBJ2-7; 9 bases match TRBD2. TRBV5-3 is sorted into the ORF group, with uncertain function. The V and J ends lost 6 bases and 9 bases, in that order; junction bases with no gene match: 19. The CDR3 totals 16 residues. CDR3 amino acids: CARNRLEASGKKGQYF. DNA of the CDR3: TGTGCCAGAAACCGACTCGAGGCTAGCGGGAAAAAAGGGCAGTACTTC.

The chain carries TRBV27 and TRBJ1-1, with TRBD1 as a possible D gene (6 bases). Germline V gene sequence: CDR1 MNHEY, CDR2 SMNVEV (reference sequence). V lost 6 bases, J lost 5 bases, and 16 bases lay in between. The CDR3 is made up of 14 amino acids. CDR3 amino acids: CASSRSGRGTEAFF. For the CDR3, the DNA is TGTGCCAGCAGCCGATCAGGGAGGGGGACTGAAGCTTTCTTT.

The chain joins TRBV5-4 to TRBJ2-1, with TRBD2 identical over 12 bases. The germline V gene has CDR1 SGHNT and CDR2 YYREEE (reference sequence). This CDR3 spans 16 amino acids. V was pared by 4 bases and J by 8 bases, with 10 bases of the junction left unmatched. The CDR3: CASSLRTSGRRHEQFF. In nucleotides, the CDR3 is TGTGCCAGCAGCCTACGAACTAGCGGGAGGAGGCATGAGCAGTTCTTC.

This chain uses TRBV5-4 with TRBJ2-5, with D maybe TRBD1 (5 bases). Trimming cost V 0 bases and J 7 bases, with 19 bases left between them. Germline CDR1 reads SGHNT; CDR2 reads YYREEE (reference sequence). This CDR3 is built from 16 residues. CDR3 sequence reads: CASSLVTGPLRATQYF. DNA of the CDR3: TGTGCCAGCAGCTTGGTTACAGGTCCCCTCCGAGCGACCCAGTACTTC.

V gene TRBV6-5 combines with J gene TRBJ1-3; D is unresolved. Trimming removed 0 bases at V and 2 bases at J, with 8 bases between. The CDR3 is made up of 15 amino acids. In germline, CDR1 is MNHEY, CDR2 SVGAGI. CDR3 sequence: CASSYSLQAGNTIYF. CDR3 in DNA: TGTGCCAGCAGTTACTCGCTTCAGGCTGGAAACACCATATATTTT.

The chain combines TRBV10-3 with TRBJ1-2; D gene unclear. The V gene lost 6 bases and the J gene lost 4 bases, with 9 bases spanning the gap. This CDR3 spans 12 amino acids. CDR1 and CDR2 from the germline V gene are ENHRY and SYGVKD. CDR3 nucleotide sequence: TGTGCCATCAGCCCAGGAGGCTATGGCTACACCTTC. Residues: CAISPGGYGYTF.

This clone occurred once. The chain uses TRBV3-1 (or the pseudogene TRBV3-2) and TRBJ1-6, with D uncertain. V gave up 6 bases and J gave up 6 bases, with 12 bases separating them. Germline lookup yields CDR1 LGHDT and CDR2 YNNKEL (reference sequence). CDR3 length equals 14 residues. The CDR3 reads CASRVKASNSPLHF. The CDR3 DNA sequence: TGTGCCAGCAGGGTTAAAGCGAGTAATTCACCCCTCCACTTT.

This clone occurred once. The chain uses TRBV6-6 and TRBJ2-2; D might be TRBD1 (5 bases). V lost 8 bases, J lost 0 bases, and 7 bases lay in between. Germline lookup yields CDR1 MNHNY and CDR2 SVGAGI (reference sequence). This CDR3 has 13 amino acids. The CDR3 DNA sequence: TGTGCCAGCTCAGGGTCGAACACCGGGGAGCTGTTTTTT. Translation: CASSGSNTGELFF.

The V and J genes are TRBV5-1 and TRBJ2-7, with TRBD1 identical over 12 bases. Germline-derived CDR1 and CDR2 are SGHRS and YFSETQ. The CDR3 is 18 residues long. The J segment lost 3 bases and the V segment lost 0 bases, leaving 10 bases of the junction unmatched. This CDR3 is CASSLAGQGADWGYEQYF. The CDR3, as DNA: TGCGCCAGCAGCTTGGCGGGACAGGGGGCTGACTGGGGCTACGAGCAGTACTTC.

The genes are TRBV19 and TRBJ2-5; 7 bases are a match to TRBD1. The CDR3 spans 13 residues. Germline V gene data show CDR1 as LNHDA and CDR2 as SQIVND (reference sequence). V dropped 11 bases and J dropped 2; count of bases not matched to a gene: 8. Here the CDR3 reads CAASGGQQETQYF. The CDR3 DNA sequence: TGTGCCGCTAGTGGGGGACAGCAAGAGACCCAGTACTTC.

The chain employs TRBV5-1 and TRBJ1-6; perhaps TRBD1 as D (6 bases). The CDR3 totals 14 residues. Germline V gene data show CDR1 as SGHRS and CDR2 as YFSETQ. Trimming cost V 3 bases and J 10 bases, with 14 bases left between them. The CDR3 reads CASSSEAGDSPLHF. The CDR3, as DNA: TGCGCCAGCAGCTCGGAGGCAGGGGACTCACCCCTCCACTTT.

This clone was recorded a few times. This chain links TRBV29-1 with TRBJ2-1; D is uncertain. Germline values: CDR1 SQVTM, CDR2 ANQGSEA. CDR3 length: 17 amino acids. Trimming pared 2 bases from V and 3 bases from J, leaving 20 bases between. The CDR3 reads CSVETSGRFFSYNEQFF. The CDR3 DNA follows: TGCAGCGTTGAAACCTCGGGTCGGTTTTTTAGCTACAATGAGCAGTTCTTC.

The V call is TRBV4-3, the J call TRBJ1-6, with no clear D. This CDR3 is built from 13 residues. V was clipped by 0 bases and J by 10 bases, with 7 bases between them. CDR1 is LGHNA and CDR2 is YSLEER in the germline V gene. The CDR3 here is CASSQDLASPLHF. The CDR3 DNA follows: TGCGCCAGCAGCCAAGATCTAGCCTCACCCCTCCACTTT.